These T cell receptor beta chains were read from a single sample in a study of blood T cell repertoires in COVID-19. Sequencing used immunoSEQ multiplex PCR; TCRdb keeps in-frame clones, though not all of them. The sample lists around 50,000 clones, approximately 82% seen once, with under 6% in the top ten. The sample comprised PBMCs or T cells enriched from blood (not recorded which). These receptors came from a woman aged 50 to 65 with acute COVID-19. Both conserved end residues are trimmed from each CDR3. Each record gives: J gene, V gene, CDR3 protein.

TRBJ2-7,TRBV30,AWSRQIYEQY
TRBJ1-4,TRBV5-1,ASSLVGGEEKLF
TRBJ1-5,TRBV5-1,ASSLQGLRDQPQH
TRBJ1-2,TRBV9,ASSVGGQGYT
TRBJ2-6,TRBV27,ASSPLALSGANVLT
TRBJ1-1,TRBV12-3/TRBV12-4,ASSLGGRTEAF
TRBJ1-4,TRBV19,ASSMRQGRKLF
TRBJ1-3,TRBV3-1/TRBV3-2,ASSQQGDRGNTIY
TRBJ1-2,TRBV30,ASPLSTEKYYGYT
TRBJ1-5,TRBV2,ASSGWGHQPQH
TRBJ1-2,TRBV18,ASSHADRVFGYT
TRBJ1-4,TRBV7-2,ASSLSYGSGEKLF
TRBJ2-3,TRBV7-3,ASSPGLAGGTDTQY
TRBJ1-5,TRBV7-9,ASSRQGLQPQH
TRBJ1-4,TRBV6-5,ASSGFWGANEKLF
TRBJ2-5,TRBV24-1,ATSDFQETQY
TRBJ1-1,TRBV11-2,ASSLRDRAATEAF
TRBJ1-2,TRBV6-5,ASSSGNTEYGYT
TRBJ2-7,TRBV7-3,ASSPPLPGLLY
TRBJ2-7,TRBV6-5,ASIWAGGPYEQY
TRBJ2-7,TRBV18,ASSPPGPGNEQY
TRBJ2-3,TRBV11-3,ASSSPPRTEESDTQY
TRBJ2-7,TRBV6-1,ASSEGGGSSYEQY
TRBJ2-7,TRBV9,ASSVGWTGEVKQY
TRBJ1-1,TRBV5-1,ASSDTGAGTEAF
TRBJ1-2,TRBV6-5,ASRDSYYGYT
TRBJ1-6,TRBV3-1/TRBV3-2,ASSQGQGDNSPLH
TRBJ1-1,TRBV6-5,ASTIHGEDTEAF
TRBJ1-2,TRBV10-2,ASSEGGAGADGYT
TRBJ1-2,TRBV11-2,ASSPPQGLDGYT
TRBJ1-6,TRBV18,ASSPSEGFRNSPLH
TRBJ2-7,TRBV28,ASSFSRVPYEQY
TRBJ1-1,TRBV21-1,ASSHSRGTEAF
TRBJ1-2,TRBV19,ASSRGGIYGYT
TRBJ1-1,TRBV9,ASSVAGGTPEAF
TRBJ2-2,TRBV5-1,ASSFQGSNTGELF
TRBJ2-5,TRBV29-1,SVDGTDTGERGETQY
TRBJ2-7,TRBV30,AWGTDRGEQY